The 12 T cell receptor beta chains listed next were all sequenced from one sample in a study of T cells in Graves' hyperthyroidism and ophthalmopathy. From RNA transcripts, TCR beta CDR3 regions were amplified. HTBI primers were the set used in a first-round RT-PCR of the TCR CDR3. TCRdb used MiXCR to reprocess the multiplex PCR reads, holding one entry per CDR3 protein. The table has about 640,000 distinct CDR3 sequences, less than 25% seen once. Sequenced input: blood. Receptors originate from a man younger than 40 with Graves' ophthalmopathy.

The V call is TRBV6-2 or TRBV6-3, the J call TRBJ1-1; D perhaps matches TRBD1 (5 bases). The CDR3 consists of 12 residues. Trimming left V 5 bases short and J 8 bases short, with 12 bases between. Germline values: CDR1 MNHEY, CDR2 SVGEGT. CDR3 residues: CASSLFTGEAFF. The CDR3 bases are TGTGCCAGCAGTCTATTCACAGGAGAAGCTTTCTTT.

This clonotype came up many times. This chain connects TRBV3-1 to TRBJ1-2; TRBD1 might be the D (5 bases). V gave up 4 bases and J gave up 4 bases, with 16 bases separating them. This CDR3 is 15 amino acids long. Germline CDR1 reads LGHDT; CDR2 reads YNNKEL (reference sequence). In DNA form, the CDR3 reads TGTGCCAGCAGCCTAACAGGACGAGAAGGCTATGGCTACACCTTC. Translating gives CASSLTGREGYGYTF.

CDR3 sequence: CASSYRGGGYTF. CDR3 coding DNA: TGTGCCAGCAGTTACAGAGGGGGGGGCTACACCTTC. The chain combines TRBV6-2 or TRBV6-3 with TRBJ1-2, with D perhaps TRBD1 (6 bases). Germline loops: CDR1 MNHEY, CDR2 SVGEGT. Trimming removed 2 bases at V and 8 bases at J, with 9 bases between. The CDR3 extends over 12 amino acids.

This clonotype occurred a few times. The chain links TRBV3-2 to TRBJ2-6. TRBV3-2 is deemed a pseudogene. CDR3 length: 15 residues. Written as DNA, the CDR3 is TGTGCCAGCAGGCACACAGTCTCTGGGGCCAACGTCCTGACTTTC. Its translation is CASRHTVSGANVLTF.

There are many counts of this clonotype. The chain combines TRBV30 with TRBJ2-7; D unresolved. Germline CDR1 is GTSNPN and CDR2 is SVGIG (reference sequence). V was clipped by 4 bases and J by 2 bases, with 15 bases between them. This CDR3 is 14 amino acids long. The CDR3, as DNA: TGTGCCTGGACCGTCTCTTCGCTTGCCTACGAGCAGTACTTC. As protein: CAWTVSSLAYEQYF.

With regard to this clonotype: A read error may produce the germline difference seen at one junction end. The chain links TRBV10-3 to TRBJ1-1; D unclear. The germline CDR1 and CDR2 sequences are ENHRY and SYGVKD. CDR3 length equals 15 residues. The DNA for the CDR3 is TGTGCCATCAGTGAAAAGGGAATGGCGAACACTGAAGCTCTCTTT. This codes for CAISEKGMANTEALF.

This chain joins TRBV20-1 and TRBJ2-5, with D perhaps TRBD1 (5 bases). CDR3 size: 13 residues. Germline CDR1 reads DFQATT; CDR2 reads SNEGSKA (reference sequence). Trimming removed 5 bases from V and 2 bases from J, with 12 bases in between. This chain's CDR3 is CSAPKAGQETQYF. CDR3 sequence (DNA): TGCAGTGCTCCGAAGGCAGGGCAAGAGACCCAGTACTTC.

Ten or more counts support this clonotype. CDR3 DNA sequence: TGTGCCAGCAGCTTAACCCCTGGTTTGGCATATGAAAAACTGTTTTTT. Its translation is CASSLTPGLAYEKLFF. The chain is built from TRBV7-2 and TRBJ1-4; D uncertain. The ends were cut back, 2 bases at V and 6 bases at J, with 16 bases in the middle. CDR1 and CDR2 from the germline V gene are SGHTA and FQGNSA. The CDR3 is made up of 16 amino acids.

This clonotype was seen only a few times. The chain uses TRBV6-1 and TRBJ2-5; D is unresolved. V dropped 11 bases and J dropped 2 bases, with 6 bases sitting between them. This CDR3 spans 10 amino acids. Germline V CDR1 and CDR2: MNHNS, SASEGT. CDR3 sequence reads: CAPRQETQYF. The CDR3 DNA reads TGTGCCCCACGGCAAGAGACCCAGTACTTC.

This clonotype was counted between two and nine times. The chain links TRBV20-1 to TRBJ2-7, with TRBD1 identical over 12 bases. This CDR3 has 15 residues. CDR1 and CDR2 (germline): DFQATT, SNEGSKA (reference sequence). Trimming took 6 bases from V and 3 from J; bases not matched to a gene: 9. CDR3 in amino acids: CSAQTGTGGYYEQYF. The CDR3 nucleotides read TGCAGTGCCCAAACCGGGACAGGGGGCTACTACGAGCAGTACTTC.

This CDR3 is CASSLWGTGELMGGAQTQYF. The CDR3 DNA follows: TGTGCCAGCAGTTTATGGGGGACAGGGGAGCTGATGGGAGGCGCCCAGACCCAGTACTTC. The J gene is TRBJ2-5, the V gene TRBV28; TRBD1 matches 10 bases. The CDR3 runs 20 residues. Germline CDR1 is MDHEN and CDR2 is SYDVKM. V lost 0 bases, J lost 6 bases, and 19 bases stayed unmatched.

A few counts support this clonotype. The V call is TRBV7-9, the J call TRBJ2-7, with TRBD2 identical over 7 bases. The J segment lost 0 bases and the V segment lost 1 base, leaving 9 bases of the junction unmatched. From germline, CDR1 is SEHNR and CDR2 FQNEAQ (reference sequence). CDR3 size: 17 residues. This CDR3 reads CASSLDLSSGGSYEQYF. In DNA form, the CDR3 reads TGTGCCAGCAGCTTAGACCTCTCTAGCGGCGGCTCCTACGAGCAGTACTTC.